This TCR beta chain emerged from a study of shared clonotypes between healthy human individuals. Overall study findings and caveats: Owing to a small donor count, the genetic and exposure-history diversity represented was limited.

Genomic DNA per cell subset filled all wells of several immunoSEQ plates. The table came from immunoSEQ multiplex PCR; TCRdb's copy has only in-frame clones and leaves some out. The sample lists a few hundred thousand clones, roughly four fifths occurring once. With regard to this clone: Its antigen is currently unknown.

V lost 5 bases and J lost 6, with 16 bases in between. CDR3 size: 15 residues. Germline V gene data show CDR1 as SGHTA and CDR2 as FQGTGA. The receptor's source is a woman aged 40 to 50 in good health. Some clones in this sample may be carry-over from other donors' samples. The sequenced material came from PBMCs. V gene TRBV7-3 combines with J gene TRBJ2-2, with TRBD1 as a possible D gene (6 bases). The CDR3 DNA follows: TGTGCCAGCAGCGCAGAACGACAGGCCTCCGGGGAGCTGTTTTTT. This sequence encodes CASSAERQASGELFF.